The 8 T cell receptor beta chains given below trace back to one sample, sequenced in a study of T cell responses to AZD1222 COVID-19 vaccine. Produced via immunoSEQ multiplex PCR; TCRdb's table is partial and in-frame only. The table lists about 180,000 clones, around 90% of them singletons. This specimen was peripheral blood, taken on day 0 of AZD1222 vaccination. All receptors come from an adult in good health.

This chain connects TRBV19 to TRBJ2-6; 8 bases fit TRBD1. Germline CDR1 and CDR2: LNHDA and SQIVND (reference sequence). This CDR3 is 16 amino acids long. V was pared by 5 bases and J by 3 bases, with 6 bases of the junction left unmatched. The CDR3 DNA sequence: TGTGCCAGTAGTCCGGACAGGGTATTTGGGGCCAACGTCCTGACTTTC. Translated: CASSPDRVFGANVLTF.

This rearrangement joins TRBV7-9 to TRBJ2-1, with TRBD1 matching over 10 bases. This CDR3 spans 15 amino acids. The germline V gene has CDR1 SEHNR and CDR2 FQNEAQ (reference sequence). V shed 5 bases, J shed 8 bases, and the junction held 9 bases outside the gene matches. CDR3 coding DNA: TGTGCCAGCAGCCCCCGGACAGGGGGTAGGCATGAGCAGTTCTTC. Its protein is CASSPRTGGRHEQFF.

The J gene is TRBJ1-2, the V gene TRBV19, with a possible D match to TRBD1 (6 bases). CDR3 length equals 14 residues. Trimming took 5 bases from V and 4 from J, leaving 14 bases between them. Germline CDR1 is LNHDA and CDR2 is SQIVND (reference sequence). The DNA for the CDR3 is TGTGCCAGTAGTCGACAGGAAACAAGCTATGGCTACACCTTC. Amino acid sequence: CASSRQETSYGYTF. The full variable domain, completed using reference TRBV19 and TRBJ1-2, is DGGITQSPKYLFRKEGQNVTLSCEQNLNHDAMYWYRQDPGQGLRLIYYSQIVNDFQKGDIAEGYSVSREKKESFPLTVTSAQKNPTAFYLCASSRQETSYGYTFGSGTRLTVV.

The genes are TRBV6-1 and TRBJ2-7, with TRBD1 identical over 7 bases. The germline V gene has CDR1 MNHNS and CDR2 SASEGT. Trimming at V came to 3 bases and at J to 3 bases, leaving 8 bases not matched to a gene. The CDR3 is made up of 15 amino acids. The CDR3 sequence is CASSETGTVYYEQYF. CDR3 nucleotide sequence: TGTGCCAGCAGTGAGACCGGGACAGTTTACTACGAGCAGTACTTC.

The CDR3 sequence: CASSLKGAVSGITYNEQFF. The CDR3 DNA sequence: TGTGCCAGCAGCTTAAAGGGGGCCGTGAGCGGGATAACATACAATGAGCAGTTCTTC. V usage is TRBV11-2 and J usage is TRBJ2-1; D may match TRBD1 or TRBD2 (7 bases each). The CDR3 covers 19 residues. V was clipped by 2 bases and J by 4 bases, with 24 bases between them. Germline values: CDR1 SGHAT, CDR2 FQNNGV. The complete variable domain, with remaining parts taken from reference TRBV11-2 and TRBJ2-1, reads EAGVAQSPRYKIIEKRQSVAFWCNPISGHATLYWYQQILGQGPKLLIQFQNNGVVDDSQLPKDRFSAERLKGVDSTLKIQPAKLEDSAVYLCASSLKGAVSGITYNEQFFGPGTRLTVL.

The rearrangement uses TRBV11-3 and TRBJ2-1; D is unresolved. Deletions cut 0 bases from V and 15 bases from J, with 15 bases between. There are 13 residues in the CDR3. Germline V CDR1 and CDR2: SGHNT, YENEEA. The CDR3 sequence is CASSLDRTTPPFF. CDR3 sequence (DNA): TGTGCCAGCAGCTTAGATAGAACTACCCCTCCGTTCTTC.

The rearrangement uses TRBV2 and TRBJ1-2; 7 positions agree with TRBD1. Per the germline V gene, CDR1 is SNHLY and CDR2 is FYNNEI. This CDR3 has 17 residues. Unmatched junction bases numbered 16, after V lost 7 bases and J lost 2 bases. The CDR3 nucleotides are TGTGCCAGCACCTTTATTCGACAGGGACGGAGAAACTATGGCTACACCTTC. It yields the protein CASTFIRQGRRNYGYTF.

The genes are TRBV2 and TRBJ1-4; weak D call: TRBD1 (5 bases). The germline CDR1 and CDR2 sequences are SNHLY and FYNNEI. This CDR3 comprises 14 residues. The germline V and J ends were trimmed by 9 bases and 4 bases, with 15 bases remaining between them. The CDR3 DNA reads TGTGCCAGTCTTAGGGGACTCAGTAATGAAAAACTGTTTTTT. Translating it yields CASLRGLSNEKLFF.